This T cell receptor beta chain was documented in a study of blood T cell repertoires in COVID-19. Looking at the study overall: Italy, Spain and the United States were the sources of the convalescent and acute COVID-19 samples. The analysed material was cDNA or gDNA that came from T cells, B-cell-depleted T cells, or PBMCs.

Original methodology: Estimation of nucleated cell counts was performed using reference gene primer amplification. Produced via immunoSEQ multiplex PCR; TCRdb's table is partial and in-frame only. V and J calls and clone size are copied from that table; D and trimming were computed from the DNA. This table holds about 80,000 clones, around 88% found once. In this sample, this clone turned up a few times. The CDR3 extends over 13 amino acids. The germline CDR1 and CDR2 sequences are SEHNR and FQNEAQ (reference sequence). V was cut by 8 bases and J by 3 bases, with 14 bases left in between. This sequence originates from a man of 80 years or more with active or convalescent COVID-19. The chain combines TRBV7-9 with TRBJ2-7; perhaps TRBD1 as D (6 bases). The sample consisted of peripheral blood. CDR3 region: CASRPGHSYEQYF. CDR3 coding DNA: TGTGCCAGCCGGCCGGGACACAGCTACGAGCAGTACTTC. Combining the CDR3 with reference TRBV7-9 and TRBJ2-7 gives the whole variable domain DTGVSQNPRHKITKRGQNVTFRCDPISEHNRLYWYRQTLGQGPEFLTYFQNEAQLEKSRLLSDRFSAERPKGSFSTLEIQRTEQGDSAMYLCASRPGHSYEQYFGPGTRLTVT.